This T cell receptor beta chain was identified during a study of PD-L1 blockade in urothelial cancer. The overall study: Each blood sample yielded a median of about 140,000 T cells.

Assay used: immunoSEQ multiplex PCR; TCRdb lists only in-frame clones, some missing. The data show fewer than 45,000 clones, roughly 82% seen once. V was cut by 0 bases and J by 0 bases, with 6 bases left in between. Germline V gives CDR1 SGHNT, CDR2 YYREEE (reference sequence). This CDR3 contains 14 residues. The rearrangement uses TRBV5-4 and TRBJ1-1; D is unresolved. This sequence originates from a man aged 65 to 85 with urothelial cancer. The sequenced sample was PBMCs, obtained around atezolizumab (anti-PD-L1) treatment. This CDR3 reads CASSLAQLNTEAFF. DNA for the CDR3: TGTGCCAGCAGCTTGGCCCAGTTGAACACTGAAGCTTTCTTT.